This T cell receptor beta chain was captured by sequencing in a study of OX40 agonist ivuxolimab in advanced cancers. Whole-study context: Eligibility admitted prior anti-PD-1, anti-PD-L1 or anti-CTLA-4 therapy; about 39% had some. Of the patients, three showed partial responses, one with hepatocellular carcinoma and two with cutaneous melanoma. Study-wide findings and caveats: On average, CD8+ T cells had more expanded clones than CD4+.

To note about this clone: Its antigen is undetermined.

This CDR3 region has 16 residues. Trimming removed 1 base from V and 6 bases from J, with 16 bases in between. CDR1 and CDR2 (germline): SGHVS, FQNEAQ. Only in-frame clones appear in the TCRdb table, and some are missing; sequencing was by immunoSEQ multiplex PCR. The sample carries tens of thousands of clones, about 88% recorded once. Individuals having autoimmune disease history or systemic immunosuppression were not enrolled. The chain links TRBV7-8 to TRBJ1-5, with D perhaps matching TRBD1 (6 bases). The receptor was derived from an adult with an advanced solid tumor such as melanoma, head and neck, liver or kidney cancer. Sequencing used CD4+ or CD8+ T cells sorted from blood, obtained in a trial of the OX40 agonist ivuxolimab. The CDR3 protein is CASSLDAWAGAQPQHF. CDR3 sequence (DNA): TGTGCCAGCAGCTTAGATGCATGGGCAGGGGCTCAGCCCCAGCATTTT.